This T cell receptor beta chain came from a study of T cells after yellow fever vaccination. Findings and limits, study-wide: Contamination by abundant bulk-population clonotypes could be present in FACS-sorted repertoires. The study re-detected most primary-vaccination clones after the booster (under 97% CD4, around 89% CD8).

A 5'RACE template-switching step, the method used to make TCR cDNA, added a universal primer site and UMIs. TCRdb itself ran the 5' RACE reads through MiXCR, one entry per CDR3 protein. The sample contains about 160,000 distinct CDR3 sequences, approximately 6.8% of which appear only once. The CDR3 spans 15 residues. The germline V gene encodes CDR1 LGHNT and CDR2 FRNRAP. V was shortened by 3 bases and J by 1 base, with 11 bases between the two germline ends. This clonotype was counted at least ten times. What it binds is unknown. The sequences come from CD4+ T cells sorted from PBMCs, collected around 5 days after the first yellow fever vaccination. This clonotype originated in a young man who received the YFV17D yellow fever vaccine. V gene TRBV12-5 combines with J gene TRBJ2-3; a weak D match, TRBD1 (5 bases). The CDR3, as DNA: TGTGCTAGTGGTTTCGGGCAGGGCGGCACAGATACGCAGTATTTT. Amino acid sequence: CASGFGQGGTDTQYF.